The sequence of this TCR beta chain was determined in a study of blood T cell repertoires in COVID-19 (TCRdb year 2020). Regarding the complete study: The collaborator samples originated in the United States, Italy and Spain and spanned the acute and convalescent phases of COVID-19. Where available, HLA class I and class II types were obtained from metadata supplied by the sample provider rather than from assay-based typing. A freely available public database, intended as a resource for researchers studying the immune response to SARS-CoV-2, is where the repertoires were released. Deeply sampled blood TCRbeta repertoires from subjects exposed to, actively infected with, or recovered from COVID-19 were included in the dataset. Samples came from the ongoing ImmuneRACE study (first 160 participants) plus 1,254 subjects from 6 global collaborators. The material from the prospective study consisted of cDNA or gDNA derived from T cells, B-cell-depleted T cells, or PBMCs. Nearly every sample came with metadata listing a de-identified subject ID, COVID-19 status, age in years and sex.

Paper-wide results and their limitations: How much clinical and demographic metadata was included differed by source and by participant, and the metadata was provided uncurated.

Note on this clone: Its antigen is not yet known. No much larger clonotype is one base removed from it; base qualities were not supplied.

Taken from the germline V gene, the CDR1 and CDR2 loops are SGHTA and FQGNSA. Its CDR3 holds 14 amino acids, cysteine through phenylalanine. This entry keeps only the CDR3 DNA: 42 bases, framed from base 1. Germline trimming amounts to 6 bases on V and 7 bases on J, with 3 as the count of junction bases outside the gene matches. TCRbeta CDR3 regions were amplified from genomic DNA using the immunoSEQ Assay, a bias-controlled multiplex PCR. In the authors' own workflow: The number of nucleated cells in each sample was estimated from the amplification of reference gene primers within the assay. Sequence reads were collapsed and filtered to measure the absolute abundance of every unique TCRbeta CDR3 rearrangement. For each sample, productive Simpson clonality was calculated as the square root of Simpson's diversity index across productive rearrangements. In TCRdb, the immuneACCESS table is reduced to in-frame sequences with V and J assigned. These tables do not hold every clone; where another copy was compared, an unresolved V gene accounts for under half, and the others remain unexplained. That table furnishes V, J and clone size, whereas the DNA furnished D and trimming. This sample gives about 150,000 clones in total; 87% of them show up just once. The ten largest clones capture approximately 40% of the sample.

Another Seattle source contributed samples from volunteer blood donors who had recovered from COVID-19. Each collaborating institution followed its own protocols to collect whole blood in K2EDTA tubes. Collaborator samples were shipped for TCRbeta analysis as frozen whole blood, isolated PBMCs, or DNA extracted from either sample type. This sequence originates from a man over 45 who had recovered from COVID-19. The sample was peripheral blood. The chain uses TRBV7-2 and TRBJ2-2, with 12 junctional bases fitting TRBD2. The bases read TGTGCCAGCAGAGGACTAGCGGGGATCGGGGAGCTGTTTTTT. This is translated as CASRGLAGIGELFF.